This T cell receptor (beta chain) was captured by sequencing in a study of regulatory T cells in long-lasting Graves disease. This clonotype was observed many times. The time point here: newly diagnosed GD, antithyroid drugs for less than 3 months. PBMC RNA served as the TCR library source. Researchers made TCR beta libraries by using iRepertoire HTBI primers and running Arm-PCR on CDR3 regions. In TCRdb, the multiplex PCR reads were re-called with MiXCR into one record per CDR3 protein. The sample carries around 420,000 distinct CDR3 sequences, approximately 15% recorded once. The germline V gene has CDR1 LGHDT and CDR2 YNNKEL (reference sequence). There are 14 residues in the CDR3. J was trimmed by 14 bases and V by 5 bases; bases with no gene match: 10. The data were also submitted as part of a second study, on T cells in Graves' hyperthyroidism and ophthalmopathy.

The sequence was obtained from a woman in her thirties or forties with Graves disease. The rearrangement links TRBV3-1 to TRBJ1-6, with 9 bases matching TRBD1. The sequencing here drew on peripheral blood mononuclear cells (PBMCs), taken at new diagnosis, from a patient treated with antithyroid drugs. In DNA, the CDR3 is TGTGCCAGCAGCGGGACAGGGCGTAATTCGGCCCTCCACTTT. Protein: CASSGTGRNSALHF. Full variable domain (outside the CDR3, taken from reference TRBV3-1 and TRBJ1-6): DTAVSQTPKYLVTQMGNDKSIKCEQNLGHDTMYWYKQDSKKFLKIMFSYNNKELIINETVPNRFSPKSPDKAHLNLHINSLELGDSAVYFCASSGTGRNSALHFGNGTRLTVT.